These 10 T cell receptor beta chains share one sample of origin, sequenced in a study of blood T cell repertoires in COVID-19. Using immunoSEQ multiplex PCR, the repertoire was profiled, and TCRdb retains in-frame clones only, with some absent. This sample carries some 130,000 clones, more than 80% of them seen once, and the ten largest clones take roughly 3.9%. The sample was PBMCs or T cells enriched from blood (not recorded which). The source is a man between 50 and 59 years old who had recovered from COVID-19.

This chain links TRBV3-1 (or the pseudogene TRBV3-2) with TRBJ1-2; TRBD1 matches at 8 bases. The germline CDR1 and CDR2 sequences are LGHDT and YNNKEL (reference sequence). V was pared by 2 bases and J by 4 bases, with 9 bases of the junction left unmatched. The CDR3 extends over 16 amino acids. The CDR3 here is CASSQWTGIISYGYTF. CDR3 coding DNA: TGTGCCAGCAGCCAATGGACAGGGATAATAAGCTATGGCTACACCTTC.

The gene calls are TRBV5-1 and TRBJ2-7, with 7 positions matching TRBD1. With V trimmed by 0 bases and J by 3 bases, 3 bases remained unmatched. The CDR3 totals 14 residues. Germline lookup yields CDR1 SGHRS and CDR2 YFSETQ. The CDR3, as DNA: TGCGCCAGCAGCTTGGCCAGGGGGTACTACGAGCAGTACTTC. This translates into CASSLARGYYEQYF.

The CDR3 region has the DNA TGTGCCAGCAGCAACGGACAGGGGGCTGCCTATGGCTACACCTTC. Amino acid sequence: CASSNGQGAAYGYTF. J is TRBJ1-2 and V is TRBV19; 11 nucleotides match TRBD1. Germline values: CDR1 LNHDA, CDR2 SQIVND (reference sequence). The CDR3 covers 15 residues. J lost 4 bases, V lost 9 bases, and 10 bases had no gene match.

The genes are TRBV5-1 and TRBJ2-5; 8 bases match TRBD1. V gave up 4 bases and J gave up 1 base; unmatched junction bases: 9. The CDR3 extends over 16 amino acids. CDR1 and CDR2 (germline): SGHRS, YFSETQ. The CDR3: CASSLGQGGPQETQYF. The CDR3, as DNA: TGCGCCAGCAGCCTAGGACAGGGCGGGCCCCAAGAGACCCAGTACTTC.

V usage is TRBV6-2 or TRBV6-3 and J usage is TRBJ1-2; no firm D call. Germline values: CDR1 MNHEY, CDR2 SVGEGT. The CDR3 contains 13 residues. Trimming stripped 1 base from V and 8 bases from J, with 11 bases between. Here the CDR3 reads CASSYLGAGGYTF. The CDR3, as DNA: TGTGCCAGCAGTTACTTGGGTGCGGGAGGCTACACCTTC.

The chain links TRBV27 to TRBJ2-7; 10 positions agree with TRBD2. Germline values: CDR1 MNHEY, CDR2 SMNVEV (reference sequence). The junction had 14 bases not matched to a gene; V was cut back by 5 bases and J by 10 bases. The CDR3 extends over 15 amino acids. The DNA of the CDR3 is TGTGCCAGCAGTCCTCTTCCTAGCGGGGGCCCTGGACAGTACGTC. Its protein product is CASSPLPSGGPGQYV.

The count of this clone is one. V usage is TRBV7-3 and J usage is TRBJ1-1; the D gene is possibly TRBD1 (6 bases). Per germline, CDR1 SGHTA and CDR2 FQGTGA. This CDR3 contains 15 residues. Trimming pared 2 bases from V and 5 bases from J, leaving 15 bases between. CDR3 in amino acids: CASSLLPGAETEAFF. As DNA, the CDR3 is TGTGCCAGCAGCTTATTGCCAGGGGCGGAAACTGAAGCTTTCTTT.

The chain links TRBV7-2 to TRBJ1-1, with TRBD1 as a possible D gene (5 bases). The germline V gene encodes CDR1 SGHTA and CDR2 FQGNSA. This CDR3 contains 14 residues. The V end was cut by 5 bases, the J end by 1 base, with 11 bases between. For the CDR3, the DNA is TGTGCCAGCAGCGAAGACAGCGAGAACACTGAAGCTTTCTTT. It yields the protein CASSEDSENTEAFF.

This rearrangement joins TRBV7-8 to TRBJ2-3; 10 bases map to TRBD1. After removal of 5 bases from V and 2 bases from J, the junction contained 10 bases not matched to a gene. This CDR3 is built from 17 residues. The germline gives CDR1 SGHVS, CDR2 FQNEAQ. CDR3 residues: CASSPAPGQGNTDTQYF. CDR3 coding DNA: TGTGCCAGCAGCCCCGCCCCGGGACAGGGGAACACAGATACGCAGTATTTT.

This sequence joins TRBV5-5 and TRBJ1-5, with 10 bases that match TRBD1. Unmatched junction bases numbered 3, after V lost 4 bases and J lost 5 bases. The germline CDR1 and CDR2 sequences are SGHKS and YYEKEE (reference sequence). The CDR3 extends over 14 amino acids. CDR3: CASSLGQGHQPQHF. Here the CDR3 DNA reads TGTGCCAGCAGCCTGGGACAGGGGCATCAGCCCCAGCATTTT. Full variable domain (remainder filled in from reference TRBV5-5 and TRBJ1-5): DAGVTQSPTHLIKTRGQQVTLRCSPISGHKSVSWYQQVLGQGPQFIFQYYEKEERGRGNFPDRFSARQFPNYSSELNVNALLLGDSALYLCASSLGQGHQPQHFGDGTRLSIL.